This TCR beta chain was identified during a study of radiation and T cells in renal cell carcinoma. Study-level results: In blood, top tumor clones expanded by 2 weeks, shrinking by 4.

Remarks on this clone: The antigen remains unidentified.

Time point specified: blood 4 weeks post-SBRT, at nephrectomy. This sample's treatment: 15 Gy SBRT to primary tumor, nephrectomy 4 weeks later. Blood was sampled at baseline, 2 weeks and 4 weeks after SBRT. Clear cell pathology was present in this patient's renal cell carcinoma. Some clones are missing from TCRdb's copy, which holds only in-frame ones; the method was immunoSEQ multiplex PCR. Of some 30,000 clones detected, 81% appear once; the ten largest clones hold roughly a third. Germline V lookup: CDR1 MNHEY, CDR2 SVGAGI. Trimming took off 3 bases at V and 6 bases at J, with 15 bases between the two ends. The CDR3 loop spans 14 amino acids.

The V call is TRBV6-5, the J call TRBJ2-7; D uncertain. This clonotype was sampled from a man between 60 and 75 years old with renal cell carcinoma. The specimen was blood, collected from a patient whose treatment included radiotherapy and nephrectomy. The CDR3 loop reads CASSYRPTRLEQYF. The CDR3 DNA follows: TGTGCCAGCAGTTATCGCCCTACGCGACTCGAGCAGTACTTC.